This T cell receptor (beta chain) was recovered during a study of cytomegalovirus exposure and HLA in healthy donors. At the level of the study: Findings of an earlier analysis included over 95 million unique TCR beta sequences from 190 million or so T cells. Findings of the study overall: Earlier results showed most TCR beta V segments being productive about 87% or about 30% of the time. With DRB1 most and HLA-C fewest, TCR association rates differed between HLA loci in a later analysis.

V was clipped by 4 bases and J by 5 bases, with 15 bases between them. Germline V gene sequence: CDR1 MGHRA, CDR2 YSYEKL. The CDR3 has 15 residues. Worth noting for this clone: Its antigen is not identified.

PCR primers comprised 60 Vbeta and 13 Jbeta primers. Clones were sequenced by immunoSEQ multiplex PCR, and TCRdb holds only the in-frame ones, with some missing. In the table there are about 120,000 clones, 77% of which are singletons. The sample was PBMCs. This TCR was recovered from a man aged 35 to 55 in good health and CMV-seropositive. The chain uses TRBV4-1 and TRBJ2-1, with D perhaps TRBD1 (5 bases). The CDR3 spells CASSLIALGDNEQFF. The DNA of the CDR3 is TGCGCCAGCAGCCTTATTGCGTTAGGGGACAATGAGCAGTTCTTC.